The source of this T cell receptor beta chain is a study of T cells in Graves' hyperthyroidism and ophthalmopathy. General study findings and limits: Blood also held most thyroid clonotypes expanded beyond 0.001.

A word on this clonotype: Its antigen is not identified.

The germline gives CDR1 LGHNA, CDR2 YNFKEQ. The CDR3 is 15 amino acids. Unmatched junction bases numbered 6, after V lost 4 bases and J lost 1 base. Amplification yielded TCR beta CDR3 regions, with RNA transcripts as the source. The primer set for the first-round RT-PCR of the TCR CDR3 was HTBI. TCRdb reprocessed the multiplex PCR reads via MiXCR and lists one record per CDR3 protein. The sample includes 350,000 to 400,000 distinct CDR3 sequences, approximately 19% of them seen just once. Diagnoses rested on clinical symptoms, serum thyroxine and TRAb, thyroid ultrasound and orbital computed tomography.

The sequence came from a woman between 18 and 29 years old with Graves' hyperthyroidism. V is TRBV4-2 and J is TRBJ1-1; 7 bases match TRBD1. Sequencing used blood. The CDR3 DNA reads as TGTGCCAGCAGCCGCCGACAGGGAGAGAACACTGAAGCTTTCTTT. This encodes CASSRRQGENTEAFF.